This is a list of T cell receptor beta chains from one sample in a study of blood T cell repertoires in COVID-19. The method was immunoSEQ multiplex PCR; TCRdb's version includes in-frame clones alone and lacks a portion of them. Found here are fewer than 200,000 clones, around 87% of them singletons; the top ten hold 2% to 3%. The sequenced material came from peripheral blood. These TCRs come from a man aged 35 to 55 with active or convalescent COVID-19. Both conserved end residues are part of each CDR3. A D gene is named only where the DNA matches it firmly. Rows may omit the clone size; those that give it use once, few, many or a size class.

d_gene,abundance,j_gene,v_gene,CDR3nt,CDR3aa
.,.,TRBJ1-1,TRBV7-8,TGTGCCAGCAGCTCAACTCTTCGCGGGGCGGTAAACACTGAAGCTTTCTTT,CASSSTLRGAVNTEAFF
TRBD1,.,TRBJ1-2,TRBV3-1/TRBV3-2,TGTGCCAGCAGCCCCGGGACAGAAAACTATGGCTACACCTTC,CASSPGTENYGYTF
TRBD2,.,TRBJ2-5,TRBV7-7,TGTGCTAGCAGCCCGGAGCTGTCTAGCGGGGAGACCCAGTACTTC,CASSPELSSGETQYF
.,.,TRBJ1-5,TRBV19,TGTGCCAGTAGTACCCGCGACAGGAACAATCAGCCCCAGCATTTT,CASSTRDRNNQPQHF
TRBD2,.,TRBJ2-5,TRBV2,TGTGCCAGCAGTGAGGAGCGGGGGGGCAGTGAGACCCAGTACTTC,CASSEERGGSETQYF
TRBD2,.,TRBJ2-7,TRBV6-5,TGTGCCAGCAGAACACTAGCGGGTACCTACGAGCAGTACTTC,CASRTLAGTYEQYF
.,.,TRBJ1-3,TRBV4-1,TGCGCCAGCAGCCGTGTACAGGGAGATGGAAACACCATATATTTT,CASSRVQGDGNTIYF
.,.,TRBJ2-4,TRBV6-6,TGTGCCAGCAGCCAAGGGGGGGTCGCCAAAAACATTCAGTACTTC,CASSQGGVAKNIQYF
TRBD1,.,TRBJ2-3,TRBV10-2,TGCGCCAGCAGCTTACAGGGGGCAGATACGCAGTATTTT,CASSLQGADTQYF
TRBD2,.,TRBJ2-5,TRBV5-1,TGCGCCAGCAGCTCTTTTAGCGGGGAGCGAGAGACCCAGTACTTC,CASSSFSGERETQYF
.,.,TRBJ2-7,TRBV11-1,TGTGCCAGCAGATACGGGTTCTACGAGCAGTACTTC,CASRYGFYEQYF
TRBD1,once,TRBJ1-1,TRBV6-5,TGTGCCAGCAGCGGGACAGGGGGTGAGTGGGCTTTCTTT,CASSGTGGEWAFF
TRBD1,.,TRBJ1-2,TRBV27,TGTGCCAGTAGCAGGGGGCGCACTTATGGCTACACCTTC,CASSRGRTYGYTF
.,few,TRBJ2-2,TRBV4-2,TGTGCCAGCAGCCAAGAACAGGAGAACACCGGGGAGCTGTTTTTT,CASSQEQENTGELFF
.,once,TRBJ1-6,TRBV6-5,TGTGCCAGCAGTTACTCCGGGGTACAGGGCCCTTCACCCCTCCACTTT,CASSYSGVQGPSPLHF
.,.,TRBJ2-3,TRBV15,TGTGCCACCTCTGGAGTTCCCCTCACAGATACGCAGTATTTT,CATSGVPLTDTQYF
.,.,TRBJ1-2,TRBV6-1,TGTGCCAGCAGTGAAGCGTCAGGGCACTATGGCTACACCTTC,CASSEASGHYGYTF
TRBD1,.,TRBJ2-1,TRBV15,TGTGCCACCAGAAGAGGTCAGGGGGTGTACAATGAGCAGTTCTTC,CATRRGQGVYNEQFF
TRBD1,.,TRBJ2-3,TRBV5-1,TGCGCCAGCAGCTTGCGGGGACAGGGGGGTACGCAGTATTTT,CASSLRGQGGTQYF
.,.,TRBJ2-1,TRBV15,TGTGCCACCAGCAGGCGCCTAGCAGATGAGCAGTTCTTC,CATSRRLADEQFF
TRBD1,.,TRBJ1-2,TRBV2,TGTGCCAGCAGTGAACAGGGACAGGGAGCCTATGGCTACACCTTC,CASSEQGQGAYGYTF
.,.,TRBJ1-1,TRBV9,TGTGCCAGCAGCGTAACCTACAGCACTGAAGCTTTCTTT,CASSVTYSTEAFF
.,.,TRBJ1-4,TRBV18,TGTGCCAGCTCACCTACACAGAGTGAAAAACTGTTTTTT,CASSPTQSEKLFF
.,.,TRBJ1-1,TRBV2,TGTGCCAGCAGTGTTACTCGAGAGGCTGAAGCTTTCTTT,CASSVTREAEAFF
TRBD1,.,TRBJ1-1,TRBV30,TGTGCCTGGAGTGCCAGCCGGACAGGGGGCGCGGTTGAAGCTTTCTTT,CAWSASRTGGAVEAFF
.,.,TRBJ2-3,TRBV19,TGTGCCAGTAGTATTCCCAGGGTTAGCGGATTAAACACAGATACGCAGTATTTT,CASSIPRVSGLNTDTQYF
TRBD1,.,TRBJ1-4,TRBV2,TGTGCCAGCAGCCAGACAGGGATGAATGAAAAACTGTTTTTT,CASSQTGMNEKLFF
.,.,TRBJ1-5,TRBV6-2/TRBV6-3,TGTGCCAGCAGTTACTCGACAGAGGCTCAGCCCCAGCATTTT,CASSYSTEAQPQHF
TRBD1,.,TRBJ1-2,TRBV5-1,TGCGCCAGCAGCTTGGGGGGACAGGACCTCTATGGCTACACCTTC,CASSLGGQDLYGYTF
.,.,TRBJ1-1,TRBV19,TGTGCCAGCCTTCACTCCGGGACGGGGACACTGAACACTGAAGCTTTCTTT,CASLHSGTGTLNTEAFF
.,once,TRBJ1-2,TRBV30,TGTGCCTGGATCTGGGGCCGTAACTATGGCTACACCTTC,CAWIWGRNYGYTF
TRBD1,.,TRBJ2-2,TRBV2,TGTGCCAGCAGACCCGGGACAGGGGCTACCACGAGCACCGGGGAGCTGTTTTTT,CASRPGTGATTSTGELFF
.,.,TRBJ1-4,TRBV6-5,TGTGCCAGCAGTTACGGGGCTGGGAATGAAAAACTGTTTTTT,CASSYGAGNEKLFF
TRBD2,.,TRBJ2-3,TRBV27,TGTGCCAGCAGTTTGCCGGGACTAAACACAGATACGCAGTATTTT,CASSLPGLNTDTQYF
TRBD1,.,TRBJ1-3,TRBV7-8,TGTGCCAGCAGCTTAGCACACAGGGGAAAGGCTGGAAACACCATATATTTT,CASSLAHRGKAGNTIYF
TRBD1,few,TRBJ2-2,TRBV10-1,TGCGCCAGCAGTCGCTACAGGGGCGGAGCGGACACCGGGGAGCTGTTTTTT,CASSRYRGGADTGELFF
TRBD1,.,TRBJ1-4,TRBV2,TGTGCCAGCAGTGACCCGGACAGGGGAGCTAATGAAAAACTGTTTTTT,CASSDPDRGANEKLFF
.,.,TRBJ2-7,TRBV4-2,TGTGCCAGCAGCCAAGAGGGGAGTAAGTACTACGAGCAGTACTTC,CASSQEGSKYYEQYF
TRBD1,once,TRBJ1-4,TRBV18,TGTGCCAGCTCACAAAACAGGGGTTCAACTAATGAAAAACTGTTTTTT,CASSQNRGSTNEKLFF
.,.,TRBJ1-2,TRBV6-2/TRBV6-3,TGTGCCAGCAGTTGGACAGCGTATGGCTACACCTTC,CASSWTAYGYTF
.,.,TRBJ1-6,TRBV3-1/TRBV3-2,TGTGCCAGCAGCCAAGCCGGGGATAATTCACCCCTCCACTTT,CASSQAGDNSPLHF
TRBD1,.,TRBJ1-5,TRBV6-6,TGTGCCAGCAGTTACGAAGGACAGGGTGAGCAGCCCCAGCATTTT,CASSYEGQGEQPQHF
TRBD1,.,TRBJ1-1,TRBV2,TGTGCCAGCAGTCTGGACAGGGGCGGGAACACTGAAGCTTTCTTT,CASSLDRGGNTEAFF
TRBD2,.,TRBJ2-7,TRBV29-1,TGCAGCGTTGGTTTTGTTGCTAGCGGGGCCGGCGAGCAGTACTTC,CSVGFVASGAGEQYF
.,few,TRBJ1-3,TRBV7-3,TGTGCCAGCAGCTCGGGAAGCTCTGGAAACACCATATATTTT,CASSSGSSGNTIYF
.,few,TRBJ2-7,TRBV27,TGTGCCAGCAGTTCTTCCAGGGTAACCTACGAGCAGTACTTC,CASSSSRVTYEQYF
.,.,TRBJ1-1,TRBV6-5,TGTGCCAGCAGTCGGAACCCGGGCACTGAAGCTTTCTTT,CASSRNPGTEAFF
.,once,TRBJ2-3,TRBV9,TGTGCCAGCAGCCCAGAGGGTGATACGCAGTATTTT,CASSPEGDTQYF